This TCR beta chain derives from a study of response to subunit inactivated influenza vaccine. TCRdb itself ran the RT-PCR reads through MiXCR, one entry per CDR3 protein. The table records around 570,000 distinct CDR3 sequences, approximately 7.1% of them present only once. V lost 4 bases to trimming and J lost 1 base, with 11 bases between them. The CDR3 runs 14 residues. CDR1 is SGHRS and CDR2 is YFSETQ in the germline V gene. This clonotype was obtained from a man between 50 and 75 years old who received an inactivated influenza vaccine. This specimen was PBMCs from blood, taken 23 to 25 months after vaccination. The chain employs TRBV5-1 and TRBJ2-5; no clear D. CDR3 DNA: TGCGCCAGCAGCAGCAGACACATCCAAGAGACCCAGTACTTC. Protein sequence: CASSSRHIQETQYF.